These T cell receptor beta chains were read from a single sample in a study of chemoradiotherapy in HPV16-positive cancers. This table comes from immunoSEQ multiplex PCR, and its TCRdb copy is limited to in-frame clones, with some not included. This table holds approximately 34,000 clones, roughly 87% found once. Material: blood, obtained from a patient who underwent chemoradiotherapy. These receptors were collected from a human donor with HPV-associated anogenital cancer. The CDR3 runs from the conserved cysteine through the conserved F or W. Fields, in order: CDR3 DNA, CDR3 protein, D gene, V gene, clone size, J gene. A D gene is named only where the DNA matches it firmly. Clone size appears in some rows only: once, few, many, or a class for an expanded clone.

TGTGCCTGGAGTGAGGACAGTCTAGCAAATCAGCCCCAGCATTTT | CAWSEDSLANQPQHF | - | TRBV30 | - | TRBJ1-5
TGCGCCAGCAGCTTGGGTCCCAGCGGGAGAGAAGAGACCCAGTACTTC | CASSLGPSGREETQYF | TRBD2 | TRBV5-1 | - | TRBJ2-5
TGTGCCAGCATCCCAAGGGGGGACAGAGGCTACGAGCAGTACTTC | CASIPRGDRGYEQYF | - | TRBV27 | - | TRBJ2-7
TGTGCCAGCACCAGAGGTCGGGGGGACTATGGCTACACCTTC | CASTRGRGDYGYTF | - | TRBV7-8 | - | TRBJ1-2
TGTGCCATGACCGCGGGGGGGGGAACAGATACGCAGTATTTT | CAMTAGGGTDTQYF | TRBD2 | TRBV30 | once | TRBJ2-3
TGTGCCAGCAGTCTAGCCAATGAGCAGTTCTTC | CASSLANEQFF | - | TRBV5-4 | - | TRBJ2-1
TGTGCCAGCAGCTTGAGGACTAGTCCCAATGAGCAGTTCTTC | CASSLRTSPNEQFF | TRBD2 | TRBV9 | - | TRBJ2-1
TGTGCCTGGGGTAGCACTAGCAATCAGCCCCAGCATTTT | CAWGSTSNQPQHF | - | TRBV30 | - | TRBJ1-5
TGTGCCAGCAGCCCTAGGGTAGGGGGAACAGATACGCAGTATTTT | CASSPRVGGTDTQYF | - | TRBV11-2 | once | TRBJ2-3
TGTGCCAGCAGCCACGACACAGGGGGCTATGGCTACACCTTC | CASSHDTGGYGYTF | TRBD1 | TRBV5-8 | - | TRBJ1-2
TGTGCCAGCAGTGCCTCGACTAGCGGTGGGGCAGGTGAGCAGTTCTTC | CASSASTSGGAGEQFF | TRBD2 | TRBV6-1 | - | TRBJ2-1
TGTGCCTGGAGGGGAGCTTACGAGCAGTACTTC | CAWRGAYEQYF | - | TRBV30 | - | TRBJ2-7
TGTGCCAGCAGGACTAGCGGGGCTCCTGAGCAGTTCTTC | CASRTSGAPEQFF | TRBD2 | TRBV6-1 | - | TRBJ2-1
TGTGCCAGCAGCCTCAACTACGAGCAGTACTTC | CASSLNYEQYF | - | TRBV7-9 | - | TRBJ2-7
TGTGCCAGCAGCTTGGGGGGACATCCTAATCAGCCCCAGCATTTT | CASSLGGHPNQPQHF | - | TRBV5-4 | few | TRBJ1-5
TGTGCCAGCAGTGAATGGGGCGGGAGCTCCTACAATGAGCAGTTCTTC | CASSEWGGSSYNEQFF | TRBD2 | TRBV25-1 | - | TRBJ2-1
TGTGCCAGCAGCCCGCGACAGGGGGCGGAGGCCAAAAACATTCAGTACTTC | CASSPRQGAEAKNIQYF | TRBD1 | TRBV9 | - | TRBJ2-4
TGTGCCAGCAGCACCCAGGGGGCGAGTCAGCCCCAGCATTTT | CASSTQGASQPQHF | TRBD1 | TRBV6-6 | - | TRBJ1-5
TGTGCCAGTACCCCTTGGAGGGAATCGGGCTATGGCTACACCTTC | CASTPWRESGYGYTF | - | TRBV19 | - | TRBJ1-2
TGTGCCAGCAGCTTTGGGGGAGGAGGGGAGCTGTTTTTT | CASSFGGGGELFF | - | TRBV9 | - | TRBJ2-2
TGTGCCAGCAGCCAAGAAAGGGGCCCTGGCTATGGCTACACCTTC | CASSQERGPGYGYTF | - | TRBV4-2 | - | TRBJ1-2
TGTGCCAGCGGGCGGACAGGACTGGGGCAAGAGACCCAGTACTTC | CASGRTGLGQETQYF | TRBD1 | TRBV6-6 | once | TRBJ2-5
TGTGCCAGCAGCGCCCCCGGGACTAGCTCCTACAATGAGCAGTTCTTC | CASSAPGTSSYNEQFF | TRBD2 | TRBV9 | once | TRBJ2-1
TGTGCCAGCAGCCTGATTGTAGGGAGGGCAGCTTATGGCTACACCTTC | CASSLIVGRAAYGYTF | - | TRBV7-9 | - | TRBJ1-2
TGTGCCAGCAGCCAAGAAGCCGAGGATACGCAGTATTTT | CASSQEAEDTQYF | - | TRBV4-2 | - | TRBJ2-3
TGTGCCAGCAGCTCGATGAATACGCAGTATTTT | CASSSMNTQYF | - | TRBV7-6 | - | TRBJ2-3
TGTGCCAGCAGCTCTGACAGGGCCGTTACTGAAGCTTTCTTT | CASSSDRAVTEAFF | TRBD1 | TRBV7-9 | - | TRBJ1-1
TGTGCCACCAGCAGAGAGATAAGCAGCACAGATACGCAGTATTTT | CATSREISSTDTQYF | - | TRBV15 | - | TRBJ2-3
TGTGCCAGCAGCGCGTATGGGGGGCCTGAGCCTACAGATGAGCAGTTCTTC | CASSAYGGPEPTDEQFF | - | TRBV5-4 | - | TRBJ2-1
TGTGCCAGCAGCCGGGGAACCGGGGAGACCCAGTACTTC | CASSRGTGETQYF | - | TRBV7-2 | - | TRBJ2-5
TGTGCCAGTAGCCCAGGACCAATAATCGGGCGCCGCACAGATACGCAGTATTTT | CASSPGPIIGRRTDTQYF | - | TRBV19 | - | TRBJ2-3
TGTGCCAGCAGCCAAGGGTATCAGCCCCAGCATTTT | CASSQGYQPQHF | - | TRBV14 | - | TRBJ1-5
TGTGCCAGTAGGGGACAGGGCTCCTACGAGCAGTACTTC | CASRGQGSYEQYF | TRBD1 | TRBV19 | - | TRBJ2-7
TGTGCCAGCAGCTTAACAGCGAACTATGGCTACACCTTC | CASSLTANYGYTF | - | TRBV7-3 | few | TRBJ1-2